This TCR beta chain comes out of a study of early T cells in non-severe SARS-CoV-2 infection. Findings of the study overall: VDJdb-based annotation leaned toward anti-spike CD8 responses and missed private and CD4 specificities.

Separate cDNA molecules each had unique molecular identifiers attached to them. TCRdb recomputed calls from the 5' RACE reads with MiXCR, one row per CDR3 protein. The sample shows some 89,000 distinct CDR3 sequences, approximately 10% of them seen only once. Remarks on this clonotype: Antigen: not known.

Germline-derived CDR1 and CDR2 are SGDLS and YYNGEE. This CDR3 comprises 17 residues. J gave up 7 bases and V 0 bases, and 5 bases lay outside the gene matches. This rearrangement joins TRBV9 to TRBJ2-1; 15 positions match TRBD2. Here the sequenced sample was whole blood, taken at baseline. The receptor was derived from an adult who was a healthcare worker with PCR-confirmed SARS-CoV-2 infection or an uninfected control (not recorded which). This chain's CDR3 is CASSVGRTSGRGNEQFF. The CDR3 DNA reads TGTGCCAGCAGCGTAGGTAGGACTAGCGGGAGGGGTAATGAGCAGTTCTTC.